The clone carrying this TCR beta chain was counted many times. The antigen is unknown. The data stem from a study of T-cell reconstitution after alpha-beta-depleted transplantation in children. Points from the study as a whole: Once a year had passed after transplant, T-cell counts and diversity came mostly from newly produced T cells.

As it was prepared, the TCRbeta library received unique molecular identifiers. TCRdb recomputed calls from the PCR reads with MiXCR, one row per CDR3 protein. The sample yields 240,000 or so distinct CDR3 sequences, roughly 8.2% seen once. V dropped 6 bases and J dropped 7; count of bases not matched to a gene: 11. Germline CDR1 is LGHNA and CDR2 is YNFKEQ. The CDR3 loop spans 15 amino acids. Specimen: PBMCs, mostly from graft donor cells, collected 180 days after TCRalphabeta/CD19-depleted stem cell transplant. The TCR sequence derives from a male patient aged 10 to 17 who had a stem cell transplant for acute lymphoblastic leukemia, so the T cells may come from the graft donor. The chain is built from TRBV4-2 and TRBJ1-2, with 10 bases identical to TRBD1. The CDR3 DNA sequence: TGTGCCAGCAGTACTTCTCCGGGACAGGGGACTGGCTACACCTTC. Its protein product is CASSTSPGQGTGYTF.